Each of the 11 T cell receptor beta chains below was sequenced from the same sample in a study of cytomegalovirus exposure and HLA in healthy donors. PCR was performed using 60 Vbeta and 13 Jbeta primers. The table came from immunoSEQ multiplex PCR; TCRdb's copy has only in-frame clones and leaves some out. The sample has some 150,000 clones, over 75% seen once; the top ten hold almost 6.5%. Sequenced: PBMCs. The origin of the receptors is a man between 40 and 49 years old in good health and CMV-seropositive.

This clone was detected only a few times. The chain combines TRBV4-2 with TRBJ2-7; tentative D call: TRBD1 (5 bases). V was cut by 0 bases and J by 4 bases, with 7 bases left in between. This CDR3 contains 13 residues. Looked up from germline, CDR1 is LGHNA and CDR2 is YNFKEQ. The CDR3 sequence is CASSQDRQYEQYF. The CDR3 DNA reads TGTGCCAGCAGCCAAGATCGACAGTACGAGCAGTACTTC.

The chain links TRBV19 to TRBJ2-5; D is possibly TRBD2 (6 bases). Trimming cost V 6 bases and J 1 base, with 12 bases left between them. The CDR3 consists of 14 residues. Germline CDR1 reads LNHDA; CDR2 reads SQIVND (reference sequence). The DNA of the CDR3 is TGTGCCAGTAGCCCATCTAGCGTCCAAGAGACCCAGTACTTC. This encodes CASSPSSVQETQYF.

On this clone: At one boundary the junction diverges from the germline segment, which might be a read error. The chain carries TRBV2 and TRBJ2-6, with D perhaps TRBD1 (6 bases). Looked up from germline, CDR1 is SNHLY and CDR2 is FYNNEI. The CDR3 totals 14 residues. The CDR3 protein is CATQQGAGANGLTF. As DNA, the CDR3 is TGTGCCACTCAACAGGGCGCCGGGGCCAACGGCCTGACTTTC. Drawing the rest from reference TRBV2 and TRBJ2-6, the complete variable domain is EPEVTQTPSHQVTQMGQEVILRCVPISNHLYFYWYRQILGQKVEFLVSFYNNEISEKSEIFDDQFSVERPDGSNFTLKIRSTKLEDSAMYFCATQQGAGANGLTFGAGSRLTVL.

As to this clone: One junction end disagrees with the germline gene, perhaps due to a read error. The sample contains more than one DNA sequence encoding this CDR3. The J gene is TRBJ1-2, the V gene TRBV19; 9 bases line up with TRBD1. CDR1 and CDR2 from the germline V gene are LNHDA and SQIVND (reference sequence). The CDR3 contains 14 residues. The CDR3: CASSSDRGVYGYTF. The DNA for the CDR3 is TGTGCTAGTAGTTCCGACAGGGGGGTTTATGGCTACACCTTC.

This clone was found a few times. This chain links TRBV10-1 with TRBJ2-7; 7 bases map to TRBD1. The V gene end was trimmed by 6 bases and the J gene end by 7 bases; junction bases not matched to a gene: 12. The CDR3 has 14 amino acids. Germline V gene sequence: CDR1 WNHNN, CDR2 SYGVQD (reference sequence). CDR3 sequence: CASRGHRGAWEQYF. In nucleotides, the CDR3 is TGCGCCAGCAGGGGGCACAGGGGAGCATGGGAGCAGTACTTC.

This clone was seen only once. The chain is built from TRBV19 and TRBJ2-3; TRBD2 matches 15 bases. J gave up 1 base and V 5 bases, and 4 bases lay outside the gene matches. CDR3 length: 17 residues. Germline values: CDR1 LNHDA, CDR2 SQIVND (reference sequence). CDR3 loop: CASSPGLAGGGTDTQYF. CDR3 in DNA: TGTGCCAGTAGTCCGGGACTAGCGGGAGGAGGCACAGATACGCAGTATTTT.

This clone was found a few times. The V call is TRBV5-1, the J call TRBJ2-5, with a tentative D call TRBD2 (5 bases). The germline V gene encodes CDR1 SGHRS and CDR2 YFSETQ. The CDR3 length is 14 residues. Trimming took off 4 bases at V and 4 bases at J, with 14 bases between the two ends. CDR3 in amino acids: CASSPEGYSETQYF. CDR3 in DNA: TGCGCCAGCAGCCCCGAGGGCTACTCAGAGACCCAGTACTTC.

The chain joins TRBV19 to TRBJ2-5; 7 nucleotides agree with TRBD1. Losses at the gene ends were 5 bases for V and 10 bases for J; bases not matched to a gene: 4. Per germline, CDR1 LNHDA and CDR2 SQIVND (reference sequence). The CDR3 length is 11 residues. CDR3 loop: CASSATGVQYF. In DNA, the CDR3 is TGTGCCAGTAGTGCCACAGGGGTCCAGTACTTC.

V is TRBV19 and J is TRBJ1-2; D remains unclear. V was pared by 4 bases and J by 6 bases, with 12 bases between. The CDR3 covers 13 residues. CDR1 LNHDA and CDR2 SQIVND come from the germline V gene (reference sequence). CDR3 loop: CASSNRVSDGYTF. As DNA, the CDR3 is TGTGCCAGTAGTAACCGGGTTAGTGATGGCTACACCTTC.

The chain employs TRBV11-2 and TRBJ2-6; 8 nucleotides match TRBD1. This CDR3 has 18 residues. Germline V gives CDR1 SGHAT, CDR2 FQNNGV. V trimming: 3 bases; J trimming: 0 bases; junction bases outside the gene matches: 7. CDR3 DNA: TGTGCCAGCAGCTTCCCCGGGACAGGCCCCTCTGGGGCCAACGTCCTGACTTTC. Residues: CASSFPGTGPSGANVLTF.

V and J are TRBV5-1 and TRBJ1-4; tentatively, D is TRBD1 (5 bases). The V and J ends lost 3 bases and 3 bases respectively, with 12 bases between them. Germline loops: CDR1 SGHRS, CDR2 YFSETQ. CDR3 length: 15 residues. CDR3 region: CASSWTGVSNEKLFF. As DNA, the CDR3 is TGCGCCAGCAGCTGGACGGGGGTATCTAATGAAAAACTGTTTTTT.